This record concerns one T cell receptor beta chain sequence. This sample stems from a study of blood T cell repertoires in COVID-19. About the study: From the United States, Italy and Spain came samples of acute and convalescent COVID-19.

TCRdb keeps only in-frame clones here, not all; method: immunoSEQ multiplex PCR. Seen here are about 110,000 clones, over 80% observed once, and the top ten hold roughly 0.89%. Trimming left V 3 bases short and J 0 bases short, with 12 bases between. This CDR3 has 16 amino acids. Per germline, CDR1 KGHSH and CDR2 LQKENI. This chain joins TRBV18 and TRBJ1-3; tentative D call: TRBD1 (5 bases). Material: peripheral blood. The receptor comes from an older woman with acute or convalescent COVID-19. The CDR3 region has the DNA TGTGCCAGCTCACCTTTAGATCAGGGCTCTGGAAACACCATATATTTT. Protein sequence: CASSPLDQGSGNTIYF.